This TCR beta chain was profiled in a study of cytomegalovirus exposure and HLA in healthy donors. Study-level findings and limits: When the data were analyzed later, several of the most significant clusters appeared to be linked to common viral pathogens.

CDR1 is SEHNR, CDR2 FQNEAQ, per germline (reference sequence). V was clipped by 4 bases and J by 8 bases; unmatched bases: 20. This CDR3 has 19 residues. Donors showed nominal health when sampled, although they likely had unrecorded immune exposures. This clone was seen a single time. No antigen is known for it. Primers: 60 Vbeta forward and 13 Jbeta reverse. Sequencing used immunoSEQ multiplex PCR; TCRdb keeps in-frame clones, though not all of them. This sample has a few hundred thousand clones, with around 83% found just once. Sequencing was done on a sample of PBMCs. The sequence came from a girl aged 5-17 years in good health and CMV-seronegative. This chain links TRBV7-9 with TRBJ2-1, with 10 positions matching TRBD2. The chain's CDR3 is CASSSRTSGHRGVVDEQFF. CDR3 DNA sequence: TGTGCCAGCAGCTCCCGGACTAGCGGTCACAGAGGGGTGGTTGATGAGCAGTTCTTC. The full variable domain, with the rest looked up from reference TRBV7-9 and TRBJ2-1, is DTGVSQNPRHKITKRGQNVTFRCDPISEHNRLYWYRQTLGQGPEFLTYFQNEAQLEKSRLLSDRFSAERPKGSFSTLEIQRTEQGDSAMYLCASSSRTSGHRGVVDEQFFGPGTRLTVL.